This T cell receptor (beta chain) was found in a study of T cell responses to AZD1222 COVID-19 vaccine. On the study more broadly: Doses given second, at about 4 or about 12 weeks, were pooled.

This clone was observed once. Its antigen is not identified. Overall study results and limits: Receipt of two AZD1222 doses was followed by a rise in Spike-specific TCR breadth and depth.

Germline CDR1 and CDR2: LNHDA and SQIVND (reference sequence). This CDR3 region has 13 residues. Trimming removed 7 bases at V and 0 bases at J, with 7 bases between. Clones were sequenced by immunoSEQ multiplex PCR, and TCRdb holds only the in-frame ones, with some missing. The data show roughly 100,000 clones, about 88% seen once. The sequence came from an adult in good health. This chain uses TRBV19 with TRBJ1-3; D is unclear. Sequencing was performed on peripheral blood, taken on day 0 of AZD1222 vaccination. For the CDR3, the DNA is TGTGCCAGTAAAAAGGTCTCTGGAAACACCATATATTTT. It specifies CASKKVSGNTIYF.